This record covers a single T cell receptor (beta chain). These data come from a study of blood T cell repertoires in COVID-19. Source study methods: Amplifying reference gene primers gave estimates of nucleated cell counts. Profiling relied on immunoSEQ multiplex PCR, and the TCRdb table lists in-frame clones only, not all of them. V, J and clone size derive from that table, while D and trimming were established from the DNA sequence. The data hold about 330,000 clones, with more than 75% observed a single time. Assignment of participants to cohorts was predicated upon participant-reported clinical history. V was clipped by 0 bases and J by 6 bases; unmatched bases: 5. The CDR3 covers 16 residues. From germline, CDR1 is SGHNT and CDR2 YYREEE (reference sequence).

J is TRBJ2-1 and V is TRBV5-4; 11 bases align to TRBD2. The receptor was derived from a woman in her thirties who had recovered from COVID-19. Sequencing was carried out using PBMCs or T cells enriched from blood (not recorded which). CDR3 in DNA: TGTGCCAGCAGCTTGGTACTAGCGGGGGCCCTCAATGAGCAGTTCTTC. Its translation: CASSLVLAGALNEQFF.